The source of this TCR beta chain is a study of regulatory T cells in long-lasting Graves disease. Per the germline V gene, CDR1 is SGHRS and CDR2 is YFSETQ. J lost 3 bases, V lost 4 bases, and 5 bases had no gene match. The CDR3 has 15 amino acids. The sample's time point: newly diagnosed GD, antithyroid drugs for less than 3 months. PBMC RNA was the source of the TCR library. This clonotype was recorded at least ten times. Arm-PCR of CDR3 regions and iRepertoire HTBI primers were used to build TCR beta libraries. TCRdb recomputed calls from the multiplex PCR reads with MiXCR, one row per CDR3 protein. The data contain 600,000 to 650,000 distinct CDR3 sequences, approximately 15% of them seen just once; the ten biggest clones take up about 17%. The sample was also linked to a second study, of T cells in Graves' hyperthyroidism and ophthalmopathy.

Sequencing used peripheral blood mononuclear cells (PBMCs), obtained at new diagnosis, from a patient treated with antithyroid drugs. The rearrangement links TRBV5-1 to TRBJ1-5; 9 bases are a match to TRBD1. The source of this sequence is a young woman with Graves disease. CDR3 nucleotides: TGCGCCAGCAGCACGGGACAGGGCCTCAATCAGCCCCAGCATTTT. Translating gives CASSTGQGLNQPQHF. The variable domain in full, with the rest retrieved from reference TRBV5-1 and TRBJ1-5, is KAGVTQTPRYLIKTRGQQVTLSCSPISGHRSVSWYQQTPGQGLQFLFEYFSETQRNKGNFPGRFSGRQFSNSRSEMNVSTLELGDSALYLCASSTGQGLNQPQHFGDGTRLSIL.